The 20 T cell receptor beta chains presented below share a single source sample, sequenced in a study of cytomegalovirus exposure and HLA in healthy donors. Primers: 60 Vbeta forward and 13 Jbeta reverse. Measured with immunoSEQ multiplex PCR; TCRdb has only the in-frame clones, and not every one. The top ten hold approximately 7.4% of the sample, which has approximately 88,000 clones, about three quarters seen once. The material sequenced was PBMCs. These TCRs come from a man aged 50 or older in good health and CMV-seropositive.

In this sample, this clone turned up once. The V call is TRBV5-8, the J call TRBJ2-3; the D gene is possibly TRBD2 (5 bases). Trimming pared 5 bases from V and 2 bases from J, leaving 9 bases between. This CDR3 region has 13 residues. CDR1 is SGHTS and CDR2 is YDEGEE in the germline V gene. Written as DNA, the CDR3 is TGTGCCAGCAGTTCACTAGACACAGATACGCAGTATTTT. It codes for CASSSLDTDTQYF.

This sequence joins TRBV6-5 and TRBJ2-5; 9 nucleotides line up with TRBD2. The CDR3 runs 15 residues. The germline V gene has CDR1 MNHEY and CDR2 SVGAGI. V was clipped by 2 bases and J by 4 bases; unmatched bases: 5. The CDR3 sequence: CASSYLSGGGETQYF. DNA for the CDR3: TGTGCCAGCAGTTACCTTAGCGGGGGTGGAGAGACCCAGTACTTC.

V is TRBV6-5 and J is TRBJ2-5; TRBD2 matches at 7 bases. Germline lookup yields CDR1 MNHEY and CDR2 SVGAGI. This CDR3 is built from 15 residues. After removal of 1 base from V and 4 bases from J, the junction contained 6 bases not matched to a gene. CDR3 amino acids: CASSYLGGVGETQYF. CDR3 sequence (DNA): TGTGCCAGCAGTTACTTGGGGGGGGTCGGAGAGACCCAGTACTTC.

CDR3 sequence: CASRPPGMGVAEAFF. The CDR3 DNA sequence: TGTGCCAGTAGGCCCCCAGGTATGGGTGTGGCTGAAGCTTTCTTT. The chain joins TRBV19 to TRBJ1-1; the D is unclear. This CDR3 spans 15 amino acids. The germline V gene has CDR1 LNHDA and CDR2 SQIVND (reference sequence). Trimming cost V 6 bases and J 6 bases, with 20 bases left between them.

The V call is TRBV9, the J call TRBJ1-1, with TRBD1 matching 9 bases. CDR1 SGDLS and CDR2 YYNGEE come from the germline V gene. Germline trimming cut 3 bases from V and 1 base from J; bases unmatched to any gene: 4. This CDR3 is built from 15 residues. In nucleotides, the CDR3 is TGTGCCAGCAGCGCCCGGGGACAGGGGAACACTGAAGCTTTCTTT. It yields the protein CASSARGQGNTEAFF.

The chain combines TRBV15 with TRBJ2-6; D gene uncertain. There are 17 residues in the CDR3. Germline V gene data show CDR1 as LNHNV and CDR2 as YYDKDF (reference sequence). V lost 5 bases, J lost 2 bases, and 16 bases lay in between. For the CDR3, the DNA is TGTGCCACCAGCGCAGACGCAGGTTCCCCTGGGGCCAACGTCCTGACTTTC. Amino acid sequence: CATSADAGSPGANVLTF.

This chain uses TRBV9 with TRBJ2-2, with D perhaps TRBD2 (6 bases). CDR3 size: 16 residues. Between the trimmed V and J ends, which lost 0 bases and 6 bases, there was a span of 15 bases. Germline V gives CDR1 SGDLS, CDR2 YYNGEE. The CDR3: CASSVATGGFAGELFF. CDR3 coding DNA: TGTGCCAGCAGCGTAGCTACCGGAGGGTTCGCCGGGGAGCTGTTTTTT. Looking up the rest from reference TRBV9 and TRBJ2-2 gives the full variable domain: DSGVTQTPKHLITATGQRVTLRCSPRSGDLSVYWYQQSLDQGLQFLIQYYNGEERAKGNILERFSAQQFPDLHSELNLSSLELGDSALYFCASSVATGGFAGELFFGEGSRLTVL.

The genes are TRBV27 and TRBJ2-7; possible D gene TRBD2, 5 bases. V was cut by 7 bases and J by 3 bases, with 13 bases left in between. CDR1 is MNHEY and CDR2 is SMNVEV in the germline V gene (reference sequence). This CDR3 is built from 13 residues. The CDR3 is CASKRTGLYEQYF. The CDR3 DNA follows: TGTGCCAGCAAGCGGACGGGTCTCTACGAGCAGTACTTC.

As concerns this clone: One end of the junction varies from germline; a read error may be responsible. The chain couples TRBV7-8 to TRBJ2-7, with D possibly being TRBD2 (6 bases). Germline loops: CDR1 SGHVS, CDR2 FQNEAQ. The CDR3 covers 14 residues. This chain's CDR3 is CASSAGTFAYEQHF. CDR3 sequence (DNA): TGTGCCAGCAGCGCAGGGACTTTTGCCTACGAGCAGCACTTC.

This clone was seen a few times. V and J are TRBV11-1 and TRBJ1-2; D perhaps matches TRBD1 (6 bases). V lost 8 bases and J lost 8, with 24 bases in between. The CDR3 sequence is 15 residues long. CDR1 and CDR2 (germline): SGHAT, FQDESV (reference sequence). The CDR3: CASGKGDRRIGGYTF. The DNA of the CDR3 is TGTGCCAGCGGCAAAGGCGACAGGCGCATAGGAGGCTACACCTTC. The variable domain in full, completed from reference TRBV11-1 and TRBJ1-2, reads EAEVAQSPRYKITEKSQAVAFWCDPISGHATLYWYRQILGQGPELLVQFQDESVVDDSQLPKDRFSAERLKGVDSTLKIQPAELGDSAMYLCASGKGDRRIGGYTFGSGTRLTVV.

This clone showed up just a few times. This rearrangement joins TRBV27 to TRBJ2-5, with TRBD1 matching 8 bases. CDR3 size: 15 residues. CDR1 and CDR2 (germline): MNHEY, SMNVEV (reference sequence). With V trimmed by 0 bases and J by 4 bases, 4 bases remained unmatched. CDR3 amino acids: CASSLSRGLGETQYF. The CDR3 nucleotides read TGTGCCAGCAGTTTATCCAGGGGGCTTGGAGAGACCCAGTACTTC.

The rearrangement joins TRBV5-8 to TRBJ1-4; D possibly corresponds to TRBD1 (5 bases). The CDR3 has 16 residues. V gave up 5 bases and J gave up 0 bases, with 14 bases separating them. The germline CDR1 and CDR2 sequences are SGHTS and YDEGEE. Here the CDR3 DNA reads TGTGCCAGCAGTTGGCAGGGTTTTGCAACTAATGAAAAACTGTTTTTT. This encodes CASSWQGFATNEKLFF.

A note on this clone: Compared with germline, one end of the junction differs, possibly owing to a read error. J is TRBJ1-5 and V is TRBV6-4, with D hard to call. The CDR3 is 16 residues long. Germline V gene lookup returns CDR1 MRHNA and CDR2 SNTAGT. CDR3 DNA: TGTGCCAGCAGTGACTCGAGGGTCTATAGCAATCAGCCCCAGAATTTT. Its protein product is CASSDSRVYSNQPQNF.

This clone appeared once. Sequence at one end of the junction differs from germline and may be a read error. The chain combines TRBV6-5 with TRBJ2-5, with D possibly being TRBD1 (5 bases). CDR1 and CDR2 (germline): MNHEY, SVGAGI. CDR3 size: 14 residues. The CDR3 DNA reads as TGTGCCAGCAGTTACTCGTACAGGCAAGAGACCCAGCACTTC. This sequence encodes CASSYSYRQETQHF.

A single count supports this clone. The CDR3, as DNA: TGTGCCAGCAGCTTAATACCCACAAACGATAATTCACCCCTCCACTTT. Its translation is CASSLIPTNDNSPLHF. This rearrangement joins TRBV7-9 to TRBJ1-6; D unresolved. From germline, CDR1 is SEHNR and CDR2 FQNEAQ (reference sequence). The CDR3 has 16 residues. The V gene lost 2 bases and the J gene lost 5 bases, with 13 bases spanning the gap.

This sequence joins TRBV2 and TRBJ1-4; 9 positions agree with TRBD1. The V segment lost 5 bases and the J segment 4 bases; nucleotides outside the gene matches: 17. The CDR3 is 19 residues long. Germline CDR1 reads SNHLY; CDR2 reads FYNNEI. CDR3 nucleotide sequence: TGTGCCAGCAGTCCTGGACAGGGGCCTCGCAGGAGTGATAATGAAAAACTGTTTTTT. Its translation: CASSPGQGPRRSDNEKLFF.

The rearrangement joins TRBV4-2 to TRBJ2-7, with TRBD2 matching 9 bases. The CDR3 spans 16 residues. CDR1 is LGHNA and CDR2 is YNFKEQ in the germline V gene. V lost 2 bases and J lost 1; bases outside the gene matches: 6. For the CDR3, the DNA is TGTGCCAGCAGCCAATGGAATAGCGGGGGTTCCTACGAGCAGTACTTC. Protein product: CASSQWNSGGSYEQYF.

The chain carries TRBV7-7 and TRBJ2-5; maybe TRBD2 (5 bases). V lost 5 bases and J 2 bases, leaving 9 bases between the germline ends. CDR3 size: 13 residues. CDR1 is SSHAT and CDR2 is FNYEAQ in the germline V gene (reference sequence). The CDR3 region is CASSRLAQETQYF. The CDR3 DNA sequence: TGTGCCAGCAGCCGCTTAGCGCAAGAGACCCAGTACTTC.

To note about this clone: The same CDR3 also results from other DNA sequences found in this sample. The rearrangement links TRBV1 to TRBJ1-2; the D call TRBD1 from the table was never checked on the DNA. TRBV1 is marked as a pseudogene. The CDR3 is made up of 16 amino acids. CDR3 region: CTSSQIDNRGGYGYTF. The CDR3 nucleotides are TGTACCAGCAGCCAAATTGATAACAGGGGCGGCTATGGCTACACCTTC.

The chain couples TRBV7-9 to TRBJ2-1, with TRBD2 identical over 8 bases. CDR1 and CDR2 from the germline V gene are SEHNR and FQNEAQ (reference sequence). Trimming cost V 4 bases and J 8 bases; bases outside gene matches: 10. CDR3 size: 15 residues. The CDR3 reads CASSSPDSGAHEQFF. The CDR3 coding sequence is TGTGCCAGCAGCTCCCCAGATAGCGGGGCTCATGAGCAGTTCTTC.